This TCR beta chain was identified in a study of read filtering for tumor transcriptome and immune sequencing. With regard to this clonotype: The antigen remains undetermined.

Regarding the study as a whole: Even smaller IR-seq throughput identified most shared clonotypes.

Molecular barcoded adaptors covering alpha/delta and beta/gamma chains were used on roughly 400 ng RNA. TCRdb analysed the reads with MiXCR anew, one entry per CDR3 protein. The table has some 39,000 distinct CDR3 sequences, 12% to 15% seen once. This receptor was identified in a donor at least 40 years old with multiple myeloma. Specimen: a population of CD138-negative cells sorted from bone marrow.

The CDR3 loop reads CASSLRIYPGTGLFSGANVLTF. CDR3 sequence (DNA): TGTGCCAGCAGTTTGCGAATTTACCCCGGGACAGGGCTATTCTCTGGGGCCAACGTCCTGACTTTC. The chain couples TRBV28 to TRBJ2-6; TRBD1 aligns across 9 bases. This CDR3 spans 22 amino acids. With V trimmed by 3 bases and J by 0 bases, 18 bases remained unmatched. Germline CDR1 is MDHEN and CDR2 is SYDVKM.